Listed below are T cell receptor beta chains from one sample, sequenced in a study of shared clonotypes between healthy human individuals. This table comes from immunoSEQ multiplex PCR, and its TCRdb copy is limited to in-frame clones, with some not included. The sample carries about 2,200,000 clones, about 92% recorded once. Sequenced material: naive CD8+ T cells from PBMCs. The receptors originated from a man between 18 and 29 years old in good health. Some clones in this sample may be carry-over from other donors' samples. Both conserved end residues are part of each CDR3. D genes are given only for firm matches.

CDR3aa	len	v_gene	j_gene	d_gene
CASSLASGILSEQFF	15	TRBV11-2	TRBJ2-1	TRBD2
CASSIDGGEAFF	12	TRBV6-5	TRBJ1-1	-
CASSVSSRRSTDTQYF	16	TRBV9	TRBJ2-3	-
CASSLLQGVDTEAFF	15	TRBV28	TRBJ1-1	TRBD1
CASSLGPASGRDEQFF	16	TRBV27	TRBJ2-1	TRBD2
CASRAGQGGTNEKLFF	16	TRBV9	TRBJ1-4	TRBD1
CASRPPPGQGNTEAFF	16	TRBV5-1	TRBJ1-1	TRBD1
CASSFITYEQYF	12	TRBV11-2	TRBJ2-7	-
CASSLGPGDGYTF	13	TRBV7-8	TRBJ1-2	-
CASRLGPSGYEQYF	14	TRBV28	TRBJ2-7	-